This T cell receptor (beta chain) was captured in a study of T cells in Graves' hyperthyroidism and ophthalmopathy. Amplified TCR beta CDR3 regions came from RNA transcripts. The HTBI primer set was used in a first-round RT-PCR of the TCR CDR3. TCRdb redid the calling of the multiplex PCR reads with MiXCR, one entry per CDR3 protein. The sample shows around 400,000 distinct CDR3 sequences, around 16% of them seen only once. This clonotype has only a few counts. V lost 7 bases, J lost 4 bases, and 2 bases stayed unmatched. The CDR3 runs to 12 residues. Germline V lookup: CDR1 MNHNS, CDR2 SASEGT. J is TRBJ2-5 and V is TRBV6-1; TRBD1 matches at 8 bases. The sequence was collected from a young woman with Graves' hyperthyroidism that later progressed to Graves' ophthalmopathy. Sample: blood. As DNA, the CDR3 is TGTGCCAGCACTGGACAGGGAGAGACCCAGTACTTC. Translated, it gives CASTGQGETQYF.